The clone carrying this TCR beta chain has a count of ten or more. The data stem from a study of human T cells and chemical hapten exposure. The overall study: The study patch tested 0.01% DPC on the upper back and read results at 6 days.

Each CDR3 protein gets one entry after TCRdb re-called the RACE reads with MiXCR. Among 150,000 to 200,000 distinct CDR3 sequences listed, roughly 14% were seen once. This CDR3 is built from 14 residues. V was shortened by 7 bases and J by 6 bases, with 18 bases between the two germline ends. Per germline, CDR1 MNHEY and CDR2 SVGAGI. Described time point: patch test 1, 2 weeks after DPC sensitization. The treatment denotes: therapeutic diphenylcyclopropenone sensitization with weekly scalp DPC. This sample comprised whole blood, obtained in connection with sensitization to the hapten diphenylcyclopropenone (DPC). This sequence originates from a woman in her twenties or thirties with alopecia areata. Some clones in this sample may be carry-over from other donors' samples. J is TRBJ1-1 and V is TRBV6-5; maybe TRBD1 (5 bases). This CDR3 reads CASNDREGFAEAFF. DNA of the CDR3: TGTGCCAGCAACGACCGTGAGGGGTTCGCTGAAGCTTTCTTT.